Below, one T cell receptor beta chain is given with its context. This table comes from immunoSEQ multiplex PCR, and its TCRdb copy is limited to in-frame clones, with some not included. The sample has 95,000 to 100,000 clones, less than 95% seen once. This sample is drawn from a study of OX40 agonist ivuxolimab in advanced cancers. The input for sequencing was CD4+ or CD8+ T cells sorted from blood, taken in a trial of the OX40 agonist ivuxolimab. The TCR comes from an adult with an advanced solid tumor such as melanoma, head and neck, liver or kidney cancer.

DNA of the CDR3: TGTGCCAGCAGTTACGGAAGGGGGAACACTGAAGCTTTCTTT. Its translation: CASSYGRGNTEAFF. This chain joins TRBV6-5 and TRBJ1-1, with D maybe TRBD1 (5 bases). From germline, CDR1 is MNHEY and CDR2 SVGAGI. This CDR3 is built from 14 residues. V was clipped by 2 bases and J by 1 base, with 8 bases between them.